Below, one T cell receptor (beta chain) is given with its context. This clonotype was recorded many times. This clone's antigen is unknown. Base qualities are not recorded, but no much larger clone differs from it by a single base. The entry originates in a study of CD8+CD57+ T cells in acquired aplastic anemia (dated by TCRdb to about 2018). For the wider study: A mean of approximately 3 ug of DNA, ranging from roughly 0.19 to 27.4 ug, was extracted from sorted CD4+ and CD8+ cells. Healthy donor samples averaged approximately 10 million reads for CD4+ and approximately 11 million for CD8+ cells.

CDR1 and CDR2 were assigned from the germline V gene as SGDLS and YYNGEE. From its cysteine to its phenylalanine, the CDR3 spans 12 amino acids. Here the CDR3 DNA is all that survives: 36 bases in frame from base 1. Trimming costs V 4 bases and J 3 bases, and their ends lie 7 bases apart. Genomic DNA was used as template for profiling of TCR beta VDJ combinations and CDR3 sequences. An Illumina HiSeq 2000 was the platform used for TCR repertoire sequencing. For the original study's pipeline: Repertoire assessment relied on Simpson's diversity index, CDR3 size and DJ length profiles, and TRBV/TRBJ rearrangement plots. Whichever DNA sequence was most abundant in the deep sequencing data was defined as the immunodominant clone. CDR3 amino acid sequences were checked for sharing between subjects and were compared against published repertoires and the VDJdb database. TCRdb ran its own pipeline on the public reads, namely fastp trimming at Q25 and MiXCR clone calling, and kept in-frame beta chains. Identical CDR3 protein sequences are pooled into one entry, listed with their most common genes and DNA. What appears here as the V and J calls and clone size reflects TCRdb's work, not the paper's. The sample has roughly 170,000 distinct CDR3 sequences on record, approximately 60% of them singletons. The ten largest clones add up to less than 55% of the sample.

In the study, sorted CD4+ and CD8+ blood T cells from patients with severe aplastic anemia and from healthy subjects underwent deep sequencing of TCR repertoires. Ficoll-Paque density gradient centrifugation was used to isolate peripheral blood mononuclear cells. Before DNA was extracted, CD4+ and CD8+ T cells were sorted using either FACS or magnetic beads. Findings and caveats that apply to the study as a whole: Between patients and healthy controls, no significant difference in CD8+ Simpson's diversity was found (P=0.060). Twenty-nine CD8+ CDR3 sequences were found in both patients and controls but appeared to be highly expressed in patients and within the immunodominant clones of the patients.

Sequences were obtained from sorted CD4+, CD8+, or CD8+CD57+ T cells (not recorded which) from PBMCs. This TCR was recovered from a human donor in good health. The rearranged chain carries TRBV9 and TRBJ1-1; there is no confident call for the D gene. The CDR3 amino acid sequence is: CASSPRDTEAFF. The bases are TGTGCCAGCAGCCCCCGTGACACTGAAGCTTTCTTT.